The 18 T cell receptor beta chains given below trace back to one sample, sequenced in a study of the immune and genomic landscape of osteosarcoma. TCRdb's copy holds only in-frame clones and misses some; the assay was immunoSEQ multiplex PCR. This sample carries about 470 clones, more than 75% of them seen once, and the ten largest clones take 10%. The sample consisted of metastatic tumor tissue from the lung. Receptors were obtained from a man younger than 30 with osteosarcoma.

CDR3 DNA sequence: TGTGCCAGCAGCCCAACCTACTGGACAGGGGGAGTTCCCGGGGAGCTGTTTTTT. The encoded protein is CASSPTYWTGGVPGELFF. This sequence joins TRBV7-8 and TRBJ2-2, with TRBD1 matching over 10 bases. V gave up 5 bases and J gave up 6 bases; unmatched junction bases: 15. This CDR3 is 18 amino acids long. Germline values: CDR1 SGHVS, CDR2 FQNEAQ.

In its sample, this clone was seen a few times. The chain employs TRBV19 and TRBJ2-7; 7 bases line up with TRBD2. The germline V gene encodes CDR1 LNHDA and CDR2 SQIVND (reference sequence). Trimming cost V 6 bases and J 6 bases; bases outside gene matches: 8. The length of the CDR3 is 13 residues. The CDR3 coding sequence is TGTGCCAGTAGCCCCAGGGCGGGGGTCGAGCAGTACGTC. As protein: CASSPRAGVEQYV.

This clone rates as hyperexpanded. This rearrangement joins TRBV6-1 to TRBJ1-1, with 8 positions matching TRBD1. Germline V CDR1 and CDR2: MNHNS, SASEGT. The CDR3 runs 16 residues. The V and J ends lost 1 base and 2 bases, in that order; junction bases with no gene match: 6. The CDR3, as DNA: TGTGCCAGCAGTGAAGTGGGGACAGGCCCTAACACTGAAGCTTTCTTT. This sequence encodes CASSEVGTGPNTEAFF.

The gene calls are TRBV5-1 and TRBJ2-6, with D perhaps TRBD2 (6 bases). Trimming left V 0 bases short and J 0 bases short, with 13 bases between. Germline V gives CDR1 SGHRS, CDR2 YFSETQ. The length of the CDR3 is 18 residues. The CDR3 protein is CASSLGVAGNSGANVLTF. DNA of the CDR3: TGCGCCAGCAGCTTGGGAGTGGCGGGGAACTCTGGGGCCAACGTCCTGACTTTC. The whole variable domain, remainder taken from reference TRBV5-1 and TRBJ2-6, is KAGVTQTPRYLIKTRGQQVTLSCSPISGHRSVSWYQQTPGQGLQFLFEYFSETQRNKGNFPGRFSGRQFSNSRSEMNVSTLELGDSALYLCASSLGVAGNSGANVLTFGAGSRLTVL.

This clone showed up just once. The chain employs TRBV7-9 and TRBJ2-5, with 8 bases that match TRBD2. V lost 3 bases and J lost 4; bases outside the gene matches: 13. In germline, CDR1 is SEHNR, CDR2 FQNEAQ (reference sequence). The CDR3 is 17 amino acids. CDR3 coding DNA: TGTGCCAGCAGCTTCGCAAGCGGGAGCGCCTCTTTAGAGACCCAGTACTTC. Protein product: CASSFASGSASLETQYF. The variable domain in full, with the rest retrieved from reference TRBV7-9 and TRBJ2-5, is DTGVSQNPRHKITKRGQNVTFRCDPISEHNRLYWYRQTLGQGPEFLTYFQNEAQLEKSRLLSDRFSAERPKGSFSTLEIQRTEQGDSAMYLCASSFASGSASLETQYFGPGTRLLVL.

The chain joins TRBV9 to TRBJ2-2, with a tentative D call TRBD2 (5 bases). Germline-derived CDR1 and CDR2 are SGDLS and YYNGEE. With 0 bases removed from V and 2 bases from J, the gap between germline ends came to 8 bases. The CDR3 has 15 residues. The CDR3 loop reads CASSVASGNTGELFF. CDR3 nucleotides: TGTGCCAGCAGCGTAGCTTCGGGAAACACCGGGGAGCTGTTTTTT.

The gene calls are TRBV9 and TRBJ2-1; 10 bases fit TRBD2. The CDR3 runs to 15 residues. The V gene's germline CDR1 is SGDLS and CDR2 YYNGEE. V was clipped by 4 bases and J by 7 bases; unmatched bases: 8. CDR3 protein: CASSTSGGAGNEQFF. DNA for the CDR3: TGTGCCAGCAGCACCAGCGGGGGGGCTGGTAATGAGCAGTTCTTC.

The CDR3, as DNA: TGTGCCAGCAGCTTAGATCTGGAACGGGGGGTACAAGAGACCCAGTACTTC. Translated, it gives CASSLDLERGVQETQYF. The chain is built from TRBV11-2 and TRBJ2-5, with 7 bases aligning to TRBD2. Per the germline V gene, CDR1 is SGHAT and CDR2 is FQNNGV. This CDR3 spans 17 amino acids. V dropped 0 bases and J dropped 2; count of bases not matched to a gene: 9.

The sample holds a few counts of this clone. The gene calls are TRBV6-5 and TRBJ1-6; a weak D match, TRBD1 (5 bases). The V and J ends lost 4 bases and 7 bases respectively, with 17 bases between them. The CDR3 is 16 residues long. The germline CDR1 and CDR2 sequences are MNHEY and SVGAGI. The CDR3 is CASSSPGSPQNSPLHF. The DNA for the CDR3 is TGTGCCAGCAGTTCCCCAGGGTCCCCCCAGAATTCACCCCTCCACTTT.

This sequence joins TRBV22-1 and TRBJ2-6; the table names TRBD2, a call not compared with the DNA. TRBV22-1 constitutes a pseudogene. CDR3 length: 17 residues. DNA of the CDR3: TGTCCTGGGAGGGTAACGAGCGAACAAAGTCGGGCCAACGTCCTGACTTTC. As protein: CPGRVTSEQSRANVLTF.

The gene calls are TRBV14 and TRBJ1-6; the D is unclear. From germline, CDR1 is SGHDN and CDR2 FVKESK. V gave up 4 bases and J gave up 2 bases, with 9 bases separating them. This CDR3 is 15 amino acids long. The CDR3 is CASSPPGTYNSPLHF. CDR3 bases: TGTGCCAGCAGCCCTCCGGGAACCTATAATTCACCCCTCCACTTT. The complete variable domain, with remaining parts taken from reference TRBV14 and TRBJ1-6, reads EAGVTQFPSHSVIEKGQTVTLRCDPISGHDNLYWYRRVMGKEIKFLLHFVKESKQDESGMPNNRFLAERTGGTYSTLKVQPAELEDSGVYFCASSPPGTYNSPLHFGNGTRLTVT.

The chain uses TRBV5-6 and TRBJ2-5; no clear D gene. The CDR3 spans 13 residues. Germline V CDR1 and CDR2: SGHDT, YYEEEE. V was clipped by 4 bases and J by 4 bases, with 11 bases between them. This chain's CDR3 is CASSVDSPETQYF. CDR3 DNA sequence: TGTGCCAGCAGCGTCGATTCGCCAGAGACCCAGTACTTC.

This chain links TRBV7-2 with TRBJ1-3, with a tentative D call TRBD1 (5 bases). Trimming shortened V by 5 bases and J by 0 bases, and 11 bases separated the two germline ends. This CDR3 comprises 15 residues. From germline, CDR1 is SGHTA and CDR2 FQGNSA. CDR3 nucleotides: TGTGCCAGCAGCGTGGGGCAGTACTCTGGAAACACCATATATTTT. This sequence encodes CASSVGQYSGNTIYF.

The chain is built from TRBV9 and TRBJ2-2; a possible D gene is TRBD2 (6 bases). This CDR3 contains 15 residues. Germline V gene lookup returns CDR1 SGDLS and CDR2 YYNGEE. Deletions cut 0 bases from V and 3 bases from J, with 9 bases between. The CDR3 reads CASSVVGGDTGELFF. CDR3 nucleotides: TGTGCCAGCAGCGTAGTGGGGGGAGACACCGGGGAGCTGTTTTTT.

The gene calls are TRBV5-4 and TRBJ1-2; 9 bases are shared with TRBD1. Germline CDR1 reads SGHNT; CDR2 reads YYREEE (reference sequence). V was clipped by 3 bases and J by 8 bases; unmatched bases: 5. The CDR3 runs 13 residues. In DNA form, the CDR3 reads TGTGCCAGCAGCTACGGGACAGGGTACGGCTACACCTTC. It translates to CASSYGTGYGYTF.

This clone came up once. V gene TRBV14 combines with J gene TRBJ2-1, with 15 nucleotides matching TRBD2. After removal of 4 bases from V and 3 bases from J, the junction contained 4 bases not matched to a gene. CDR1 is SGHDN and CDR2 is FVKESK in the germline V gene. This CDR3 has 17 residues. This chain's CDR3 is CASSRGLAGGFYNEQFF. In DNA, the CDR3 is TGTGCCAGCAGCCGCGGACTAGCGGGAGGGTTCTACAATGAGCAGTTCTTC.

Points on this clone: At one end the junction does not follow the germline gene, possibly because of a read error. The V gene is TRBV14, the J gene TRBJ2-1, with 15 bases fitting TRBD2. This CDR3 is 17 amino acids long. The germline V gene encodes CDR1 SGHDN and CDR2 FVKESK. CDR3 sequence (DNA): TGTGCCAGCAGCCGCGGACTAGCGGGAGGGTTCTACAATGGGCAGTTCTTC. It codes for CASSRGLAGGFYNGQFF.

This clone is a singleton in its sample. V gene TRBV19 combines with J gene TRBJ2-1; D ambiguous. The germline CDR1 and CDR2 sequences are LNHDA and SQIVND (reference sequence). Trimming left V 8 bases short and J 4 bases short, with 12 bases between. The CDR3 extends over 13 amino acids. The CDR3 protein is CASSYSRYNEQFF. Written as DNA, the CDR3 is TGTGCCAGTTCTTATTCCCGATACAATGAGCAGTTCTTC.